This T cell receptor beta chain comes out of a study of blood T cells in healthy people across ages (dated by TCRdb to 2015 to 2017). General notes on the study: In model experiments, template switching captured roughly one uniquely barcoded TCR beta cDNA molecule for every two T cells. Using deep sequencing normalized with unique cDNA molecular identifiers, the study measured how TCR beta repertoire diversity changes with age. The donors were divided into four age groups: young (average roughly 15 years), middle-aged (approximately 39), aged (approximately 62) and long-lived (roughly 82). For two donors (one aged 18 to 30 and one aged 80 or older), the study analyzed two additional independent replicas of 1 million unique cDNA reads from the same blood draw. Study-level results and caveats: Donor CMV infection status was unknown, potentially confounding age-related changes in expanded clonotypes. Compared with the aged group, more naive CD4+ T cells, fewer expanded clones and increased TCR diversity were shown by the long-lived group, suggesting age selection. Total diversity estimates from one million sequenced T cells were considered lower bounds and underestimates. Observed TCR beta diversity per million T cells fell roughly linearly with age, and a significant reduction was already apparent by age around 39. Because profiling used bulk unsorted PBMCs, naive and antigen-experienced compartments could not be compared conclusively. There was a strong correlation between observed TCR beta diversity and the percentage of naive T cells measured by flow cytometry.

The library came from 5' RACE. The reads were generated on an Illumina HiSeq 2500. A second PCR of roughly 6 to 11 cycles was run with a J-beta primer mix and a sample-barcoded 5' primer. A unique molecular identifier was introduced onto each TCR beta cDNA molecule by a template-switch 5' adaptor carrying 12 random nucleotides. At least 3 million CDR3-containing paired-end reads were obtained from each sample. The Mint cDNA synthesis kit, primed by a TRBC-specific oligonucleotide, was used to synthesize first-strand cDNA from all RNA. After uracil-DNA glycosylase treatment, a first 18-cycle PCR used universal primers M1SS and BC2_uni_R on all cDNA. The study's processing was this. Normalization of each sample was performed by random selection of 1 million high-quality reads, each carrying a distinct molecular identifier. Instead of being binned into consensus sequences, reads that shared molecular identifiers were thrown out. MiTCR, run with a Q25 quality threshold and the strictest error-elimination algorithm, handled CDR3 identification, clonotype clustering and error correction. Lower-bound total TCR beta diversity was estimated with a nonparametric unseen species model using Euler transformation. The public sequencing data were trimmed at Q25 with fastp and processed into clonotypes with MiXCR by TCRdb, which kept only in-frame beta chains. Each CDR3 protein appears once, grouped with its most common genes and DNA. TCRdb's processing, not the study's, gives the V and J calls here. Present in this sample are 500,000 to 650,000 distinct CDR3 sequences, roughly a quarter of which were seen just once. About 3.9% of the sample goes to the ten largest clones.

With regard to this clonotype: What antigen it recognizes has not been identified. Base qualities are not recorded, but no much larger clone differs from it by a single base.

The donors were under 40 Caucasian individuals from Russia, aged roughly 6 to 95 years, who were systemically healthy. Around 9.7 milliliters of peripheral blood were collected from each donor into EDTA-treated Vacutainer tubes. Ficoll-Paque density-gradient centrifugation was used to isolate PBMCs, with at least 6.5 million per sample. Total RNA, at least 5 micrograms per sample, was extracted from PBMCs with Trizol reagent. The percentages of naive CD45RAhigh/CD27high T cells were determined by flow cytometry on a PBMC aliquot from every donor. Including the terminal cysteine and phenylalanine, the CDR3 comprises 17 residues. Of the read, only the CDR3 DNA is kept; its 51 bases are in frame from base 1. Germline trimming: 1 base from V, 1 base from J; junction bases outside gene matches: 5. Based on the germline V gene, the CDR1 and CDR2 sequences are SGHVS and FQNEAQ. These data also featured in a second study, about T cells of mothers and their children. Drawing on the second study: Nine systemically healthy Caucasian individuals, comprising three mothers and their six children, were included as donors. cDNA synthesis consumed the entire amount of extracted RNA, loaded at approximately 1.5 ug RNA in each 15 ul reaction. In the second PCR, the M1S primer introduced both the sample barcodes and 2-4 random nucleotides. More than 9 million TCR beta CDR3 reads were obtained from each mother, and about 3 million reads were obtained from each child. In both related and unrelated pairs, thymic selection shapes the output of TCR recombination in a similar way, with inherited differences having only a minor effect. Normalized repertoire overlap in related mother-child pairs was always slightly higher than in unrelated mother-child pairs, but the difference was never significant. With a sensitivity of 90 to 100 clones per million clonotypes, no persistent microchimeric T cell clones were detected. To look for features that set related mother-child pairs apart from unrelated individuals, the researchers ran deep NGS to compare the TCR beta repertoires of mothers and children. The mean age was roughly 44 +/- 4 years for the mothers and approximately 11 +/- 4 years for the children. After adapter ligation with NEBNext reagents, the libraries were sequenced on Illumina HiSeq 2000 with 100+100 nt paired-end reads. To avoid cross-contamination, the mother libraries and the child libraries were prepared a month apart and sequenced in separate runs. Each donor had between about 500,000 and 2,100,000 distinct TCR beta clonotypes identified. Naive TCR beta clonotypes were estimated from low-frequency clonotypes matched to each donor's FACS-determined naive share, without sorting.

This TCR came from a boy between 2 and 15 years old in good health. Recombination linked TRBV7-8 to TRBJ2-5; 11 central bases correspond to TRBD2. Sequencing input: blood. The CDR3 is CASSLGSLAGGQETQYF. The nucleotide sequence reads TGTGCCAGCAGCTTAGGGTCCCTAGCGGGGGGCCAAGAGACCCAGTACTTC.